This T cell receptor (beta chain) was sequenced during a study of follicular helper T cells after annual influenza vaccination. The study's findings and limits: ICOS-CD38- cTfh most often held earlier Day 7 ICOS+CD38+ clones.

Sequenced by immunoSEQ multiplex PCR; TCRdb stores in-frame clones only, minus some. The sample records 2,700 or so clones, 70% to 85% being singletons. As regards this clone: Antigen specificity is unknown.

V shed 3 bases and J 2 bases; nucleotides not matched to a gene: 5. The germline V gene has CDR1 SGDLS and CDR2 YYNGEE. CDR3 length: 15 residues. Regarding time point: 2014-2015 season, pre-vaccination. Sorted blood CD4 subsets were sequenced before and after adults received seasonal inactivated influenza vaccine. Donors were community-dwelling with no influenza vaccine in the prior 6 months. The clonotype was recovered from an adult who received the influenza vaccine. The chain links TRBV9 to TRBJ2-3, with 8 bases matching TRBD2. Here the sequenced sample was CXCR5+ CD38- circulating T follicular helper cells from blood, taken on the day of influenza vaccination. As to subset: circulating Tfh, non-naive CD4+CXCR5+PD-1+ (ICOS+CD38+ or ICOS-CD38-). The CDR3 DNA reads TGTGCCAGCAGCGCGGCGGGGGGTACCACAGATACGCAGTATTTT. Amino acids: CASSAAGGTTDTQYF.